The source of this T cell receptor beta chain is a study of vaccination effects on CD4 cells after COVID-19. Note on this clone: Its antigen is not identified.

Before any sequencing was done, the ViraFEST assay used viral peptide pools to expand antigen-specific CD4+ T cells. Following a roughly 11-day culture, CD4+ T cells were purified. Subjects were given two BNT162b2 or mRNA-1273 vaccine doses. Profiling relied on immunoSEQ multiplex PCR, and the TCRdb table lists in-frame clones only, not all of them. The sample contains about 59,000 clones, around 82% of which appear only once. Sequenced material: CD4+ T cells from PBMCs cultured with HCoV-OC43 spike peptides, taken after COVID-19 vaccination. Subset defined: HCoV-OC43 spike overlapping peptide pool stimulation. The clonotype comes from a human donor who received a COVID-19 vaccine.

CDR3 protein: CASSPRGGDTGELFF. For the CDR3, the DNA is TGTGCCAGCAGTCCCAGGGGTGGGGACACCGGGGAGCTGTTTTTT. V usage is TRBV27 and J usage is TRBJ2-2, with D possibly TRBD1 on 6 matching bases. The CDR3 covers 15 residues. Germline-derived CDR1 and CDR2 are MNHEY and SMNVEV (reference sequence). V lost 5 bases, J lost 3 bases, and 13 bases lay in between.